These 26 T cell receptor beta chains were sequenced from one sample in a study of regulatory T cells in long-lasting Graves disease. CDR3-region Arm-PCR and iRepertoire HTBI primers produced the TCR beta libraries. TCRdb reprocessed the multiplex PCR reads via MiXCR and lists one record per CDR3 protein. The table shows about 620,000 distinct CDR3 sequences, with 15% to 20% occurring only once. This sample's time point: newly diagnosed GD, antithyroid drugs for less than 3 months. There was RNA extracted from PBMCs, and the TCR library was made from it. These data were also reused for a study on T cells in Graves' hyperthyroidism and ophthalmopathy.

The specimen comprised peripheral blood mononuclear cells (PBMCs), sampled at new diagnosis, from a patient treated with antithyroid drugs. These receptors were collected from a woman younger than 45 with Graves disease.

There are many counts of this clonotype. One junction end does not reproduce the germline sequence, and a read error may be involved. The chain uses TRBV7-7 and TRBJ1-1; D remains ambiguous. The CDR3 is 13 residues long. Germline lookup yields CDR1 SSHAT and CDR2 FNYEAQ (reference sequence). In DNA, the CDR3 is TGTGCTAGCAGCTTATACGAGAACACTGAAGCTTTCTTT. This sequence encodes CASSLYENTEAFF.

This clonotype was detected ten times or more. The V and J genes are TRBV6-5 and TRBJ1-3; 8 bases match TRBD1. CDR3 length: 17 residues. Trimming took 0 bases from V and 0 from J; bases not matched to a gene: 4. CDR1 is MNHEY, CDR2 SVGAGI, per germline. The CDR3: CASSYSPGTGSGNTIYF. In DNA form, the CDR3 reads TGTGCCAGCAGTTACTCCCCGGGGACAGGCTCTGGAAACACCATATATTTT.

This chain joins TRBV5-6 and TRBJ2-1, with 8 positions matching TRBD1. J gave up 5 bases and V 0 bases, and 13 bases lay outside the gene matches. Per germline, CDR1 SGHDT and CDR2 YYEEEE. CDR3 length equals 18 residues. The CDR3 nucleotides are TGTGCCAGCAGCTTGGTCAGGTCAGGGGGCGTAGGGGACAATGAGCAGTTCTTC. As protein: CASSLVRSGGVGDNEQFF.

J is TRBJ2-3 and V is TRBV5-1; 8 positions match TRBD1. The ends lost 0 bases at V and 8 bases at J; junction bases unmatched: 8. Germline V gene sequence: CDR1 SGHRS, CDR2 YFSETQ. The CDR3 contains 15 residues. The CDR3 DNA follows: TGCGCCAGCAGCTTGGCCCCGGACAGGGCGGCTACGCAGTATTTT. Amino acids: CASSLAPDRAATQYF. The complete variable domain, with remaining parts taken from reference TRBV5-1 and TRBJ2-3, reads KAGVTQTPRYLIKTRGQQVTLSCSPISGHRSVSWYQQTPGQGLQFLFEYFSETQRNKGNFPGRFSGRQFSNSRSEMNVSTLELGDSALYLCASSLAPDRAATQYFGPGTRLTVL.

Many counts were recorded for this clonotype. The CDR3 DNA is TGTGCCAGCAGTGAAAGAGGAGGGTCTCCAGAGACCCAGTACTTC. Translation gives CASSERGGSPETQYF. The chain links TRBV6-2 or TRBV6-3 to TRBJ2-5, with D possibly TRBD2 on 6 matching bases. The germline V and J ends were trimmed by 5 bases and 4 bases, with 17 bases remaining between them. Germline assignment: CDR1 MNHEY and CDR2 SVGEGT. The CDR3 is 15 residues long.

The table lists this clonotype with a few counts. V is TRBV12-3 or TRBV12-4 and J is TRBJ2-2; D not resolved. V was trimmed by 2 bases and J by 6 bases, leaving 7 bases between them. The CDR3 covers 13 residues. The CDR3: CASSLWDAGELFF. The CDR3 coding sequence is TGTGCCAGCAGTTTATGGGATGCCGGGGAGCTGTTTTTT.

V usage is TRBV7-2 and J usage is TRBJ2-1; no clear D gene. Trimming took off 5 bases at V and 7 bases at J, with 21 bases between the two ends. CDR1 and CDR2 (germline): SGHTA, FQGNSA. The CDR3 is made up of 16 amino acids. CDR3 in DNA: TGTGCCAGCAGCCTAGGTATTGGAGTCCGATTTAATGAGCAGTTCTTC. Translating gives CASSLGIGVRFNEQFF.

This clonotype was seen only a few times. The chain uses TRBV30 and TRBJ1-5; D is possibly TRBD1 (5 bases). Between the trimmed V and J ends, which lost 3 bases and 5 bases, there was a span of 11 bases. The CDR3 contains 13 residues. The V gene's germline CDR1 is GTSNPN and CDR2 SVGIG (reference sequence). The CDR3 sequence: CAWSQSGDQPQHF. The CDR3 coding sequence is TGTGCCTGGAGCCAGTCGGGGGATCAGCCCCAGCATTTT.

Many counts were recorded for this clonotype. J is TRBJ2-3 and V is TRBV7-3; 9 bases are a match to TRBD2. The CDR3 is 15 amino acids. The germline V gene has CDR1 SGHTA and CDR2 FQGTGA. The V gene end was trimmed by 0 bases and the J gene end by 9 bases; junction bases not matched to a gene: 7. DNA for the CDR3: TGTGCCAGCAGCTTAACTAGCGGGGGCGTATCGACGCAGTATTTT. Translation: CASSLTSGGVSTQYF. The full variable domain, rest sourced from reference TRBV7-3 and TRBJ2-3, is GAGVSQTPSNKVTEKGKYVELRCDPISGHTALYWYRQSLGQGPEFLIYFQGTGAADDSGLPNDRFFAVRPEGSVSTLKIQRTERGDSAVYLCASSLTSGGVSTQYFGPGTRLTVL.

This clonotype was seen only a few times. This chain uses TRBV6-1 with TRBJ1-1, with D possibly matching TRBD1 (6 bases). CDR1 and CDR2 from the germline V gene are MNHNS and SASEGT. Deletions cut 5 bases from V and 4 bases from J, with 14 bases between. This CDR3 has 14 amino acids. The CDR3 spells CASSPPGVGTEAFF. As DNA, the CDR3 is TGTGCCAGCAGTCCCCCAGGGGTTGGCACTGAAGCTTTCTTT.

This clonotype was counted a few times. The chain employs TRBV20-1 and TRBJ2-5; 10 positions match TRBD2. Germline CDR1 and CDR2: DFQATT and SNEGSKA (reference sequence). Trimming cost V 3 bases and J 3 bases; bases outside gene matches: 4. CDR3 size: 14 residues. The CDR3: CSASGSGREETQYF. Here the CDR3 DNA reads TGCAGTGCTAGCGGGAGCGGGAGGGAAGAGACCCAGTACTTC.

The chain couples TRBV5-1 to TRBJ2-5; 10 bases line up with TRBD2. V trimming: 2 bases; J trimming: 5 bases; junction bases outside the gene matches: 6. This CDR3 spans 15 amino acids. Germline V gives CDR1 SGHRS, CDR2 YFSETQ. The CDR3 DNA is TGCGCCAGCAGCTTTAGCGGGGGGCTGGCCGAGACCCAGTACTTC. As protein: CASSFSGGLAETQYF.

This clonotype was seen a few times. This sequence joins TRBV4-1 and TRBJ2-3; a weak D match, TRBD1 (5 bases). V was cut by 4 bases and J by 6 bases, with 14 bases left in between. The CDR3 spans 14 residues. The germline V gene has CDR1 MGHRA and CDR2 YSYEKL. The CDR3 loop is CASSLNLQGDTQYF. The CDR3 DNA is TGCGCCAGCAGCCTGAACCTCCAGGGCGATACGCAGTATTTT.

The CDR3 loop reads CASSPEPGSGNTIYF. CDR3 nucleotides: TGTGCCAGCAGCCCGGAACCTGGGTCCGGAAACACCATATATTTT. The chain links TRBV2 to TRBJ1-3; D remains ambiguous. The CDR3 extends over 15 amino acids. Trimming stripped 6 bases from V and 4 bases from J, with 16 bases between. Germline V gene data show CDR1 as SNHLY and CDR2 as FYNNEI.

This clonotype came up many times. The CDR3 DNA is TGTGCCAGCAGCTCCCAATGGCCAGGGAGGACTGAAGCTTTCTTT. It encodes CASSSQWPGRTEAFF. The V gene is TRBV7-9, the J gene TRBJ1-1, with D possibly TRBD1 on 5 matching bases. With 4 bases removed from V and 5 bases from J, the gap between germline ends came to 17 bases. This CDR3 contains 15 residues. Germline V CDR1 and CDR2: SEHNR, FQNEAQ (reference sequence).

The sample holds many counts of this clonotype. The rearrangement uses TRBV15 and TRBJ1-2; weak D call: TRBD1 (6 bases). Germline V gene data show CDR1 as LNHNV and CDR2 as YYDKDF (reference sequence). The CDR3 covers 13 residues. V was clipped by 6 bases and J by 6 bases, with 14 bases between them. The CDR3 region has the DNA TGTGCCACCAGTAGCGGGGGCCTAGATGGCTACACCTTC. Translation: CATSSGGLDGYTF.

The chain uses TRBV5-1 and TRBJ2-1; TRBD1 aligns across 10 bases. CDR1 and CDR2 from the germline V gene are SGHRS and YFSETQ. V lost 7 bases, J lost 5 bases, and 6 bases stayed unmatched. The CDR3 has 14 amino acids. The CDR3 protein is CASRRDRGNNEQFF. The CDR3 nucleotides read TGCGCCAGCCGCCGGGACAGGGGCAACAATGAGCAGTTCTTC.

The chain is built from TRBV15 and TRBJ1-1; no definite D call. V was pared by 1 base and J by 1 base, with 13 bases between. CDR3 length: 16 amino acids. The germline V gene encodes CDR1 LNHNV and CDR2 YYDKDF (reference sequence). As DNA, the CDR3 is TGTGCCACCAGCAGAGGCGTCGAGGCTTCGAACACTGAAGCTTTCTTT. It encodes CATSRGVEASNTEAFF.

Many counts were recorded for this clonotype. This chain connects TRBV20-1 to TRBJ2-7, with TRBD1 matching 7 bases. Germline V gene lookup returns CDR1 DFQATT and CDR2 SNEGSKA (reference sequence). Unmatched junction bases numbered 9, after V lost 5 bases and J lost 5 bases. The CDR3 covers 13 residues. Written as DNA, the CDR3 is TGCAGTGCTTCCTACGACAGGGCGGACGAGCAGTACTTC. This gives the protein CSASYDRADEQYF.

Notes on this clonotype: Given a much more abundant clone one base away, this may be a read error. This chain links TRBV7-3 with TRBJ1-2; D call uncertain. Germline V CDR1 and CDR2: SGHTA, FQGTGA. The CDR3 covers 14 residues. The CDR3 coding sequence is TGTGTCAGCAGCTCCGGGCCCCACTCGGGAGGCTACACCTTC. As protein: CVSSSGPHSGGYTF.

V and J are TRBV4-1 and TRBJ1-5; the D is unclear. Trimming shortened V by 0 bases and J by 4 bases, and 10 bases separated the two germline ends. Germline values: CDR1 MGHRA, CDR2 YSYEKL. The CDR3 totals 15 residues. The CDR3 protein is CASSQDFLANQPQHF. The CDR3 nucleotides read TGCGCCAGCAGCCAAGATTTTTTGGCGAATCAGCCCCAGCATTTT.

The sample holds a few counts of this clonotype. V is TRBV6-1 and J is TRBJ2-3; 14 nucleotides line up with TRBD2. Trimming removed 5 bases from V and 8 bases from J; junction bases left unmatched: 6. Germline CDR1 MNHNS, CDR2 SASEGT. CDR3 size: 15 residues. CDR3 amino acids: CASSPGLAGVGTQYF. The CDR3 DNA reads as TGTGCCAGCAGTCCGGGACTAGCGGGAGTGGGTACGCAGTATTTT.

This clonotype was picked up a small number of times. This chain joins TRBV5-1 and TRBJ1-6; no clear D. This CDR3 region has 17 residues. Germline CDR1 reads SGHRS; CDR2 reads YFSETQ. The V gene lost 3 bases and the J gene lost 2 bases, with 15 bases spanning the gap. CDR3 in amino acids: CASSSDLKGTYNSPLHF. The CDR3 DNA is TGCGCCAGCAGCTCTGACCTCAAGGGAACCTATAATTCACCCCTCCACTTT.

This clonotype has ten or more counts. The rearrangement links TRBV6-1 to TRBJ1-5; possible D gene TRBD1, 6 bases. Trimming pared 4 bases from V and 4 bases from J, leaving 8 bases between. This CDR3 has 13 residues. Germline CDR1 is MNHNS and CDR2 is SASEGT. CDR3 in amino acids: CASSVGQNQPQHF. CDR3 DNA sequence: TGTGCCAGCAGTGTGGGACAAAATCAGCCCCAGCATTTT.

This clonotype came up many times. V gene TRBV2 combines with J gene TRBJ1-1; 7 bases fit TRBD1. The CDR3 consists of 12 residues. Germline loops: CDR1 SNHLY, CDR2 FYNNEI. V lost 5 bases to trimming and J lost 9 bases; unmatched junction nucleotides: 6. CDR3 coding DNA: TGTGCCAGCAGTCTGGACAGGCGGCAAGCTTTCTTT. It specifies CASSLDRRQAFF.

As for this clonotype: A much larger clone differs by one base, so this may be a read error. The chain combines TRBV28 with TRBJ2-3; 7 nucleotides match TRBD2. The CDR3 is 18 residues long. CDR1 and CDR2 from the germline V gene are MDHEN and SYDVKM. CDR3 nucleotide sequence: TGTGCCAGCAGTTCCCCTAGCGGAATACCCCTTAGCACAGATATGCAGTATTTT. It is translated as CASSSPSGIPLSTDMQYF.